The 11 T cell receptor beta chains listed next were all sequenced from one sample in a study of regulatory T cells in long-lasting Graves disease. The time point is: newly diagnosed GD, antithyroid drugs for less than 3 months. Isolated PBMC RNA provided the starting material for the TCR library. Through Arm-PCR of CDR3 regions and iRepertoire HTBI primers, TCR beta libraries were built. One entry per CDR3 protein results from TCRdb running MiXCR on the multiplex PCR reads. The repertoire includes about 440,000 distinct CDR3 sequences, about a sixth of them detected once, and about 25% sits in the top ten. These records were also assigned to another study, of T cells in Graves' hyperthyroidism and ophthalmopathy.

The input for sequencing was peripheral blood mononuclear cells (PBMCs), taken at new diagnosis, from a patient treated with antithyroid drugs. The receptors derive from a young woman with Graves disease.

This clonotype was counted many times. The J gene is TRBJ1-2, the V gene TRBV6-1; TRBD1 matches at 9 bases. V lost 5 bases and J lost 4; bases outside the gene matches: 8. The length of the CDR3 is 15 residues. The germline gives CDR1 MNHNS, CDR2 SASEGT. The CDR3, as DNA: TGTGCCAGCAGTCCCGCCGGACAGGGGAGCTATGGCTACACCTTC. Protein: CASSPAGQGSYGYTF.

The sample holds many counts of this clonotype. The rearrangement joins TRBV20-1 to TRBJ2-1, with D maybe TRBD1 (6 bases). From germline, CDR1 is DFQATT and CDR2 SNEGSKA (reference sequence). This CDR3 region has 14 residues. V was pared by 6 bases and J by 4 bases, with 16 bases between. CDR3: CSALTPGAYNEQFF. The CDR3 DNA reads TGCAGTGCGCTGACTCCAGGGGCATACAATGAGCAGTTCTTC.

Concerning this clonotype itself: It differs at one base from a far larger clone, so likely a read error. The gene calls are TRBV12-3 or TRBV12-4 and TRBJ2-3; D remains ambiguous. TRBJ2-1 matches the DNA end more closely, so the J call is doubtful. The CDR3 extends over 12 amino acids. CDR3 nucleotide sequence: TGTGCCAGCAGTCCCGGTACTTTGGAGCAGTTCTTC. Translating it yields CASSPGTLEQFF.

V and J are TRBV4-1 and TRBJ2-1; TRBD2 agrees at 12 bases. The CDR3 is 15 residues long. Germline V CDR1 and CDR2: MGHRA, YSYEKL. J was trimmed by 7 bases and V by 5 bases; bases with no gene match: 6. The CDR3 loop is CASSFTSGRTNEQFF. CDR3 coding DNA: TGCGCCAGCAGCTTTACTAGCGGGAGGACGAATGAGCAGTTCTTC.

This clonotype was seen a few times. The rearrangement links TRBV7-2 to TRBJ2-2; 10 bases fit TRBD2. CDR1 is SGHTA, CDR2 FQGNSA, per germline. J lost 4 bases, V lost 5 bases, and 7 bases had no gene match. The CDR3 consists of 16 residues. The CDR3 loop is CASSKTTSGFTGELFF. CDR3 in DNA: TGTGCCAGCAGCAAAACGACTAGCGGGTTCACCGGGGAGCTGTTTTTT.

This clonotype was observed at least ten times. The chain combines TRBV20-1 with TRBJ2-3; D gene unclear. V was trimmed by 5 bases and J by 2 bases, leaving 11 bases between them. Per germline, CDR1 DFQATT and CDR2 SNEGSKA (reference sequence). The CDR3 has 13 residues. The CDR3 loop reads CSALWRSTDTQYF. The CDR3 DNA reads TGCAGTGCTCTCTGGAGATCCACAGATACGCAGTATTTT.

The chain is built from TRBV27 and TRBJ2-4; 8 bases map to TRBD2. CDR3 length: 16 amino acids. The germline V gene has CDR1 MNHEY and CDR2 SMNVEV (reference sequence). V trimming: 3 bases; J trimming: 3 bases; junction bases outside the gene matches: 7. The CDR3 bases are TGTGCCAGCAGTTTTGACCGGGAGGGCGTCAAAAACATTCAGTACTTC. Amino acids: CASSFDREGVKNIQYF.

In regard to this clonotype: This sequence may be a read error, since a much larger clone differs from it by one base. This chain joins TRBV28 and TRBJ2-7; 9 bases align to TRBD1. Trimming at V came to 9 bases and at J to 7 bases, leaving 7 bases not matched to a gene. The CDR3 sequence is 12 residues long. Germline assignment: CDR1 MDHEN and CDR2 SYDVKM. DNA for the CDR3: TGTGCCAGTTGGACAGGGGACAATGAGCAGTACTTC. This sequence encodes CASWTGDNEQYF.

This clonotype was recorded many times. The chain joins TRBV7-9 to TRBJ2-1, with 9 positions matching TRBD2. From germline, CDR1 is SEHNR and CDR2 FQNEAQ (reference sequence). The CDR3 has 15 residues. The junction had 5 bases not matched to a gene; V was cut back by 1 base and J by 7 bases. The CDR3 here is CASSLVSGSGNEQFF. The CDR3 bases are TGTGCCAGCAGCTTAGTTAGCGGGAGTGGAAATGAGCAGTTCTTC.

V usage is TRBV27 and J usage is TRBJ2-7, with D perhaps matching TRBD1 or TRBD2 (5 bases each). There are 14 residues in the CDR3. Trimming removed 4 bases at V and 6 bases at J, with 16 bases between. CDR1 and CDR2 from the germline V gene are MNHEY and SMNVEV (reference sequence). The CDR3 is CASSYRAEGLEQYF. CDR3 DNA sequence: TGTGCCAGCAGTTATAGGGCAGAGGGGCTCGAGCAGTACTTC.

This clonotype was seen repeatedly, ten times or more. The J gene is TRBJ2-3, the V gene TRBV7-2, with TRBD2 matching 9 bases. Unmatched junction bases numbered 6, after V lost 5 bases and J lost 3 bases. Germline V gives CDR1 SGHTA, CDR2 FQGNSA. This CDR3 has 15 amino acids. The CDR3 protein is CASSPRTSVTDTQYF. CDR3 nucleotide sequence: TGTGCCAGCAGCCCACGGACTAGCGTGACAGATACGCAGTATTTT.